Following are 17 T cell receptor beta chains from one sample sequenced in a study of blood T cell repertoires in COVID-19. Sequenced by immunoSEQ multiplex PCR; TCRdb stores in-frame clones only, minus some. The table has about 310,000 clones, around 87% seen once. The sequenced sample consisted of peripheral blood. The receptors shown here come from a woman aged 45-59 years who had recovered from COVID-19.

The V and J genes are TRBV9 and TRBJ1-2; possible D gene TRBD1, 5 bases. Per germline, CDR1 SGDLS and CDR2 YYNGEE. There are 17 residues in the CDR3. Trimming removed 3 bases at V and 5 bases at J, with 23 bases between. The CDR3 sequence is CASSAQAQYGGVYGYTF. In DNA, the CDR3 is TGTGCCAGCAGCGCCCAAGCCCAATACGGGGGAGTGTATGGCTACACCTTC.

V usage is TRBV3-1 (or the pseudogene TRBV3-2) and J usage is TRBJ1-4; a weak D match, TRBD1 (6 bases). The CDR3 loop spans 15 amino acids. With 5 bases removed from V and 4 bases from J, the gap between germline ends came to 14 bases. Looked up from germline, CDR1 is LGHDT and CDR2 is YNNKEL (reference sequence). The CDR3 DNA reads as TGTGCCAGCAGCTACAACAGGGTCGGTAATGAAAAACTGTTTTTT. This translates into CASSYNRVGNEKLFF.

This chain links TRBV19 with TRBJ2-7; D is possibly TRBD2 (6 bases). Germline-derived CDR1 and CDR2 are LNHDA and SQIVND (reference sequence). The V gene lost 5 bases and the J gene lost 6 bases, with 20 bases spanning the gap. There are 15 residues in the CDR3. In DNA, the CDR3 is TGTGCCAGTAGTGCGCCGGGGGACTCCCGGTTCGAGCAGTACTTC. Translating it yields CASSAPGDSRFEQYF.

The genes are TRBV24-1 and TRBJ2-1, with TRBD2 as a possible D gene (6 bases). The CDR3 spans 11 residues. Per the germline V gene, CDR1 is KGHDR and CDR2 is SFDVKD. Trimming cost V 10 bases and J 7 bases, with 10 bases left between them. The DNA for the CDR3 is TGTGCCACTCCTGGGGGGAATGAGCAGTTCTTC. It codes for CATPGGNEQFF.

The gene calls are TRBV6-5 and TRBJ2-3; D is possibly TRBD2 (6 bases). V was shortened by 6 bases and J by 5 bases, with 15 bases between the two germline ends. The CDR3 is made up of 14 amino acids. Germline V gene lookup returns CDR1 MNHEY and CDR2 SVGAGI. Here the CDR3 reads CASSQGLGRDTQYF. CDR3 nucleotides: TGTGCCAGCAGCCAGGGACTGGGGCGAGATACGCAGTATTTT.

J is TRBJ2-1 and V is TRBV5-4, with 10 bases matching TRBD1. The CDR3 covers 15 residues. Germline assignment: CDR1 SGHNT and CDR2 YYREEE (reference sequence). Unmatched junction bases numbered 8, after V lost 3 bases and J lost 8 bases. The CDR3 loop reads CASSYRDRGSDEQFF. CDR3 DNA sequence: TGTGCCAGCAGCTACCGGGACAGGGGAAGCGATGAGCAGTTCTTC.

The chain recombines TRBV18 with TRBJ1-3, with D unclear. Germline loops: CDR1 KGHSH, CDR2 LQKENI. Trimming stripped 1 base from V and 0 bases from J, with 7 bases between. This CDR3 is 15 amino acids long. This CDR3 reads CASSPREASGNTIYF. CDR3 coding DNA: TGTGCCAGCTCACCACGGGAGGCCTCTGGAAACACCATATATTTT.

This clone was seen once. This rearrangement joins TRBV28 to TRBJ1-2, with D possibly being TRBD1 (5 bases). The ends were cut back, 5 bases at V and 6 bases at J, with 16 bases in the middle. Germline CDR1 MDHEN, CDR2 SYDVKM. The CDR3 runs to 14 residues. The CDR3 sequence: CASSALGGSHGYTF. CDR3 DNA sequence: TGTGCCAGCAGTGCCCTCGGGGGGAGTCATGGCTACACCTTC.

This sequence joins TRBV6-5 and TRBJ1-6; D is uncertain. Germline assignment: CDR1 MNHEY and CDR2 SVGAGI. CDR3 length: 14 amino acids. Between the trimmed V and J ends, which lost 0 bases and 10 bases, there was a span of 10 bases. This chain's CDR3 is CASSYSSVNSPLHF. The DNA for the CDR3 is TGTGCCAGCAGTTACTCGAGTGTTAACTCACCCCTCCACTTT.

The V gene is TRBV30, the J gene TRBJ2-7; 9 bases align to TRBD1. J was trimmed by 4 bases and V by 0 bases; bases with no gene match: 7. Germline CDR1 reads GTSNPN; CDR2 reads SVGIG (reference sequence). The CDR3 has 15 amino acids. CDR3 in DNA: TGTGCCTGGAGTGTAGGAGGGACAGGGTTATACGAGCAGTACTTC. Protein sequence: CAWSVGGTGLYEQYF. Based on the CDR3 plus reference TRBV30 and TRBJ2-7, the full variable domain is SQTIHQWPATLVQPVGSPLSLECTVEGTSNPNLYWYRQAAGRGLQLLFYSVGIGQISSEVPQNLSASRPQDRQFILSSKKLLLSDSGFYLCAWSVGGTGLYEQYFGPGTRLTVT.

V gene TRBV3-1 (or the pseudogene TRBV3-2) combines with J gene TRBJ1-1; no reliable D call. The CDR3 has 14 amino acids. Germline-derived CDR1 and CDR2 are LGHDT and YNNKEL (reference sequence). Deletions cut 1 base from V and 4 bases from J, with 10 bases between. CDR3 sequence (DNA): TGTGCCAGCAGCCAAGGGTCGAGAGGCACTGAAGCTTTCTTT. This translates into CASSQGSRGTEAFF.

The J gene is TRBJ1-4, the V gene TRBV4-3; tentative D call: TRBD1 (5 bases). The germline V and J ends were trimmed by 1 base and 8 bases, with 14 bases remaining between them. The CDR3 runs 15 residues. Per the germline V gene, CDR1 is LGHNA and CDR2 is YSLEER. The CDR3 sequence: CASSQVVGQGEKLFF. The CDR3 DNA follows: TGCGCCAGCAGCCAAGTAGTGGGGCAAGGGGAAAAACTGTTTTTT.

This clone has a single count. The V and J genes are TRBV5-4 and TRBJ2-3; 13 nucleotides match TRBD2. Germline CDR1 reads SGHNT; CDR2 reads YYREEE (reference sequence). Losses at the gene ends were 2 bases for V and 5 bases for J; bases not matched to a gene: 5. The CDR3 extends over 16 amino acids. This CDR3 is CASSFGLAGEVDTQYF. CDR3 sequence (DNA): TGTGCCAGCAGCTTCGGACTAGCGGGAGAGGTAGATACGCAGTATTTT.

The chain couples TRBV9 to TRBJ2-2; possibly TRBD2 for D (6 bases). This CDR3 is built from 16 residues. Germline V gene sequence: CDR1 SGDLS, CDR2 YYNGEE. The ends were cut back, 4 bases at V and 0 bases at J, with 13 bases in the middle. The CDR3 sequence is CASSPPGLANTGELFF. The CDR3, as DNA: TGTGCCAGCAGCCCCCCGGGACTTGCGAACACCGGGGAGCTGTTTTTT.

V is TRBV3-1 (or the pseudogene TRBV3-2) and J is TRBJ1-6; TRBD1 is a possible D gene (5 bases). Germline CDR1 and CDR2: LGHDT and YNNKEL (reference sequence). Trimming shortened V by 1 base and J by 9 bases, and 7 bases separated the two germline ends. The CDR3 totals 13 residues. The CDR3 loop reads CASSQVQGSPLHF. CDR3 bases: TGTGCCAGCAGCCAAGTTCAGGGTTCACCCCTCCACTTT.

The chain links TRBV2 to TRBJ2-1; 13 nucleotides match TRBD2. In germline, CDR1 is SNHLY, CDR2 FYNNEI. The CDR3 extends over 15 amino acids. The ends lost 6 bases at V and 5 bases at J; junction bases unmatched: 4. The CDR3 loop reads CASSDGTSGNNEQFF. Here the CDR3 DNA reads TGTGCCAGCAGCGACGGGACTAGCGGGAACAATGAGCAGTTCTTC.

This clone was seen more than once but under ten times. This rearrangement joins TRBV6-5 to TRBJ1-5; D is possibly TRBD1 (6 bases). The germline gives CDR1 MNHEY, CDR2 SVGAGI. The ends were cut back, 4 bases at V and 5 bases at J, with 12 bases in the middle. CDR3 size: 14 residues. CDR3 in DNA: TGTGCCAGCAGTTGGACAGCCAAAGATCAGCCCCAGCATTTT. This gives the protein CASSWTAKDQPQHF.